These 32 T cell receptor beta chains share one sample of origin, sequenced in a study of cytomegalovirus exposure and HLA in healthy donors. PCR involved 60 Vbeta and 13 Jbeta primers. TCRdb's copy holds only in-frame clones and misses some; the assay was immunoSEQ multiplex PCR. This sample's clone table lists 50,000 to 70,000 clones. Sequenced: PBMCs. These receptors originate from a middle-aged man in good health and CMV-seropositive.

V is TRBV10-1 and J is TRBJ2-3; D is unclear. There are 10 residues in the CDR3. The germline V and J ends were trimmed by 7 bases and 6 bases, with 5 bases remaining between them. Germline V lookup: CDR1 WNHNN, CDR2 SYGVQD (reference sequence). Here the CDR3 reads CASNPDTQYF. The CDR3 DNA reads as TGCGCCAGCAATCCGGATACGCAGTATTTT.

The CDR3, as DNA: TGTGCCAGCAGCTTATGGACTAGCGGGAGTTTTACAGATACGCAGTATTTT. Translated, it gives CASSLWTSGSFTDTQYF. This chain uses TRBV5-4 with TRBJ2-3; 13 bases are a match to TRBD2. The CDR3 consists of 17 residues. CDR1 is SGHNT and CDR2 is YYREEE in the germline V gene (reference sequence). The V gene end was trimmed by 2 bases and the J gene end by 3 bases; junction bases not matched to a gene: 6.

The chain has TRBV28 and TRBJ2-7; D not certain. Trimming removed 6 bases from V and 1 base from J, with 10 bases in between. The CDR3 contains 13 residues. Germline V gene data show CDR1 as MDHEN and CDR2 as SYDVKM. Written as DNA, the CDR3 is TGTGCCAGCAGCCCCGGTACTTCCTACGAGCAGTACTTC. As protein: CASSPGTSYEQYF. Full variable domain (outside the CDR3, taken from reference TRBV28 and TRBJ2-7): DVKVTQSSRYLVKRTGEKVFLECVQDMDHENMFWYRQDPGLGLRLIYFSYDVKMKEKGDIPEGYSVSREKKERFSLILESASTNQTSMYLCASSPGTSYEQYFGPGTRLTVT.

This chain connects TRBV5-1 to TRBJ2-1; the match to TRBD1 covers 10 bases. There are 16 residues in the CDR3. J lost 4 bases, V lost 3 bases, and 7 bases had no gene match. CDR1 is SGHRS and CDR2 is YFSETQ in the germline V gene. CDR3 loop: CASSSHGQGGYNEQFF. The CDR3 coding sequence is TGCGCCAGCAGCTCCCATGGACAGGGGGGGTACAATGAGCAGTTCTTC.

The J gene is TRBJ1-2, the V gene TRBV6-5, with D uncertain. Germline V gene lookup returns CDR1 MNHEY and CDR2 SVGAGI. This CDR3 is 16 amino acids long. Trimming left V 0 bases short and J 4 bases short, with 15 bases between. CDR3 DNA sequence: TGTGCCAGCAGTTACTCGAAGCAGTCTAGGAGCTATGGCTACACCTTC. Residues: CASSYSKQSRSYGYTF.

The rearrangement links TRBV13 to TRBJ2-1; a weak D match, TRBD2 (5 bases). Trimming shortened V by 5 bases and J by 2 bases, and 10 bases separated the two germline ends. CDR3 length equals 14 residues. CDR1 and CDR2 (germline): PRHDT, FYEKMQ (reference sequence). The CDR3 DNA is TGTGCCAGCAGCCGCTCCGGGGCCTACAATGAGCAGTTCTTC. It yields the protein CASSRSGAYNEQFF.

The chain links TRBV11-2 to TRBJ2-1; TRBD2 matches at 15 bases. Losses at the gene ends were 6 bases for V and 9 bases for J; bases not matched to a gene: 3. CDR1 and CDR2 from the germline V gene are SGHAT and FQNNGV. This CDR3 spans 14 amino acids. CDR3 coding DNA: TGTGCCAGCAGAGGACTAGCGGGAGGGCGTGAGCAGTTCTTC. Its translation: CASRGLAGGREQFF.

The chain is built from TRBV19 and TRBJ1-2; tentatively, D is TRBD1 (6 bases). CDR3 size: 13 residues. Germline values: CDR1 LNHDA, CDR2 SQIVND (reference sequence). The V gene lost 5 bases and the J gene lost 7 bases, with 14 bases spanning the gap. This chain's CDR3 is CASSSRTAAGYTF. CDR3 nucleotide sequence: TGTGCCAGTAGTTCCCGGACAGCGGCTGGCTACACCTTC.

V is TRBV9 and J is TRBJ2-2; 7 bases line up with TRBD2. Germline V CDR1 and CDR2: SGDLS, YYNGEE. With V trimmed by 0 bases and J by 1 base, 3 bases remained unmatched. CDR3 length: 16 residues. This CDR3 reads CASSVAGGGNTGELFF. The DNA of the CDR3 is TGTGCCAGCAGCGTAGCGGGCGGGGGGAACACCGGGGAGCTGTTTTTT.

The chain has TRBV18 and TRBJ2-5; D not resolved. Between the trimmed V and J ends, which lost 0 bases and 4 bases, there was a span of 9 bases. This CDR3 has 14 residues. From germline, CDR1 is KGHSH and CDR2 LQKENI. This chain's CDR3 is CASSPPNLAETQYF. The CDR3 DNA is TGTGCCAGCTCACCACCGAACCTGGCAGAGACCCAGTACTTC.

The rearrangement uses TRBV6-5 and TRBJ2-1; 11 bases map to TRBD2. V shed 6 bases, J shed 9 bases, and the junction held 4 bases outside the gene matches. The germline gives CDR1 MNHEY, CDR2 SVGAGI. The CDR3 sequence is 13 residues long. The CDR3 bases are TGTGCCAGCAGCTCTCTAGCGGGAGGTGAGCAGTTCTTC. Amino acids: CASSSLAGGEQFF.

This rearrangement joins TRBV29-1 to TRBJ2-3; 7 nucleotides match TRBD1. The V gene end was trimmed by 5 bases and the J gene end by 5 bases; junction bases not matched to a gene: 4. Germline V lookup: CDR1 SQVTM, CDR2 ANQGSEA. The CDR3 runs 12 residues. CDR3 region: CSVNRGQDTQYF. CDR3 in DNA: TGCAGCGTTAACAGGGGTCAAGATACGCAGTATTTT.

V and J are TRBV6-1 and TRBJ1-1, with 7 positions matching TRBD1. The V gene end was trimmed by 5 bases and the J gene end by 6 bases; junction bases not matched to a gene: 6. This CDR3 region has 13 residues. CDR1 and CDR2 (germline): MNHNS, SASEGT. CDR3 DNA: TGTGCCAGCAGTTCCACAGGGGTGTCTGAAGCTTTCTTT. Amino acids: CASSSTGVSEAFF.

The rearrangement links TRBV30 to TRBJ1-4, with TRBD1 identical over 7 bases. Losses at the gene ends were 4 bases for V and 8 bases for J; bases not matched to a gene: 10. The CDR3 covers 14 residues. Germline assignment: CDR1 GTSNPN and CDR2 SVGIG (reference sequence). The CDR3 sequence: CAWTHRDRDEKLFF. In DNA, the CDR3 is TGTGCCTGGACCCATAGGGACAGAGACGAAAAACTGTTTTTT.

This chain uses TRBV2 with TRBJ2-6; D perhaps matches TRBD1 (5 bases). Germline V gives CDR1 SNHLY, CDR2 FYNNEI. Between the trimmed V and J ends, which lost 7 bases and 1 base, there was a span of 17 bases. The CDR3 runs to 17 residues. The CDR3 loop is CASKGQQTNSGANVLTF. The DNA for the CDR3 is TGTGCCAGCAAGGGGCAGCAAACAAATTCTGGGGCCAACGTCCTGACTTTC.

This chain joins TRBV5-1 and TRBJ1-5; 8 bases are shared with TRBD1. The germline gives CDR1 SGHRS, CDR2 YFSETQ. The CDR3 is made up of 14 amino acids. The V gene end was trimmed by 0 bases and the J gene end by 11 bases; junction bases not matched to a gene: 7. The CDR3 spells CASSLVGQGEAQHF. The CDR3 DNA sequence: TGCGCCAGCAGCTTGGTTGGACAGGGAGAGGCCCAGCATTTT.

V and J are TRBV6-4 and TRBJ1-1; D not resolved. Germline CDR1 reads MRHNA; CDR2 reads SNTAGT. Trimming removed 0 bases from V and 4 bases from J, with 9 bases in between. The CDR3 extends over 14 amino acids. This CDR3 reads CASSDSEYSTEAFF. The CDR3 DNA follows: TGTGCCAGCAGTGACTCAGAGTATAGCACTGAAGCTTTCTTT.

J is TRBJ1-2 and V is TRBV18, with D possibly being TRBD1 (5 bases). The CDR3 runs 15 residues. V lost 3 bases and J lost 1, with 12 bases in between. CDR1 KGHSH and CDR2 LQKENI come from the germline V gene. CDR3 DNA sequence: TGTGCCAGCTCACCGGCCAGTGACAGTAACTATGGCTACACCTTC. This translates into CASSPASDSNYGYTF.

J is TRBJ2-5 and V is TRBV6-6; 9 nucleotides agree with TRBD2. Trimming took 2 bases from V and 2 from J; bases not matched to a gene: 3. The CDR3 is 15 residues long. The germline V gene encodes CDR1 MNHNY and CDR2 SVGAGI (reference sequence). DNA for the CDR3: TGTGCCAGCAGTTACCTAGCGGGGAAACAAGAGACCCAGTACTTC. Translation: CASSYLAGKQETQYF.

The chain has TRBV9 and TRBJ2-1; D is undetermined. This CDR3 contains 13 residues. Trimming took off 3 bases at V and 6 bases at J, with 10 bases between the two ends. Germline-derived CDR1 and CDR2 are SGDLS and YYNGEE. Here the CDR3 reads CASSALPGNEQFF. The CDR3 nucleotides are TGTGCCAGCAGCGCCCTCCCCGGCAATGAGCAGTTCTTC. The full variable domain, rest sourced from reference TRBV9 and TRBJ2-1, is DSGVTQTPKHLITATGQRVTLRCSPRSGDLSVYWYQQSLDQGLQFLIQYYNGEERAKGNILERFSAQQFPDLHSELNLSSLELGDSALYFCASSALPGNEQFFGPGTRLTVL.

The chain couples TRBV4-3 to TRBJ1-3, with D hard to call. The CDR3 contains 16 residues. The germline V gene has CDR1 LGHNA and CDR2 YSLEER. Trimming took off 4 bases at V and 0 bases at J, with 13 bases between the two ends. CDR3 sequence (DNA): TGCGCCAGCAGCCCCGACGGCGGGGTCTCTGGAAACACCATATATTTT. It translates to CASSPDGGVSGNTIYF.

The V gene is TRBV5-1, the J gene TRBJ1-1; 10 bases agree with TRBD1. Germline V lookup: CDR1 SGHRS, CDR2 YFSETQ. The CDR3 sequence is 15 residues long. The junction had 8 bases not matched to a gene; V was cut back by 4 bases and J by 5 bases. This CDR3 is CASSADGTGVTEAFF. CDR3 DNA: TGCGCCAGCAGCGCGGACGGGACAGGGGTTACTGAAGCTTTCTTT.

The V and J genes are TRBV18 and TRBJ1-5; TRBD1 might be the D (5 bases). Deletions cut 3 bases from V and 4 bases from J, with 16 bases between. The CDR3 is 16 residues long. Germline values: CDR1 KGHSH, CDR2 LQKENI. This CDR3 reads CASSPAQGMANQPQHF. CDR3 nucleotide sequence: TGTGCCAGCTCACCGGCGCAGGGAATGGCAAATCAGCCCCAGCATTTT. Complete variable domain (other parts from reference TRBV18 and TRBJ1-5): NAGVMQNPRHLVRRRGQEARLRCSPMKGHSHVYWYRQLPEEGLKFMVYLQKENIIDESGMPKERFSAEFPKEGPSILRIQQVVRGDSAAYFCASSPAQGMANQPQHFGDGTRLSIL.

The chain employs TRBV7-6 and TRBJ1-6; 7 positions match TRBD1. The trim removed 4 bases at V and 6 bases at J, leaving 3 bases unmatched. Germline V gene sequence: CDR1 SGHVS, CDR2 FNYEAQ. The CDR3 covers 14 residues. The CDR3 DNA follows: TGTGCCAGCAGCTGGGGACAGTCTAATTCACCCCTCCACTTT. Translated, it gives CASSWGQSNSPLHF.

V and J are TRBV7-3 and TRBJ2-3; 8 bases are shared with TRBD1. Germline assignment: CDR1 SGHTA and CDR2 FQGTGA. J gave up 7 bases and V 2 bases, and 11 bases lay outside the gene matches. The CDR3 contains 16 residues. CDR3 residues: CASSLFVQGATNTQYF. The CDR3 region has the DNA TGTGCCAGCAGCTTATTCGTTCAGGGGGCGACGAATACGCAGTATTTT.

This rearrangement joins TRBV2 to TRBJ1-2; weak D call: TRBD1 (6 bases). Per germline, CDR1 SNHLY and CDR2 FYNNEI. Trimming left V 7 bases short and J 5 bases short, with 17 bases between. There are 14 residues in the CDR3. In DNA, the CDR3 is TGTGCCAGCAACGCCCCGGCCAGGGGATATGGCTACACCTTC. This gives the protein CASNAPARGYGYTF.

J is TRBJ1-2 and V is TRBV6-1; no reliable D call. Deletions cut 5 bases from V and 6 bases from J, with 13 bases between. The germline gives CDR1 MNHNS, CDR2 SASEGT. The length of the CDR3 is 13 residues. In nucleotides, the CDR3 is TGTGCCAGCAGTCAAACAGATAAACATGGCTACACCTTC. Translation gives CASSQTDKHGYTF.

V is TRBV14 and J is TRBJ2-7, with no clear D. V was clipped by 1 base and J by 1 base, with 8 bases between them. This CDR3 contains 14 residues. Germline-derived CDR1 and CDR2 are SGHDN and FVKESK. CDR3 loop: CASSQGLPSYEQYF. CDR3 nucleotides: TGTGCCAGCAGCCAAGGGCTCCCGTCCTACGAGCAGTACTTC.

The genes are TRBV6-1 and TRBJ1-1, with a tentative D call TRBD1 (6 bases). Trimming cost V 6 bases and J 4 bases, with 15 bases left between them. The CDR3 has 14 residues. CDR1 is MNHNS, CDR2 SASEGT, per germline. The CDR3 is CASSFRGGGTEAFF. For the CDR3, the DNA is TGTGCCAGCAGCTTCCGGGGAGGGGGCACTGAAGCTTTCTTT.

The rearrangement uses TRBV19 and TRBJ2-2, with TRBD2 matching over 13 bases. CDR3 size: 16 residues. Germline V gene data show CDR1 as LNHDA and CDR2 as SQIVND (reference sequence). V trimming: 3 bases; J trimming: 3 bases; junction bases outside the gene matches: 1. For the CDR3, the DNA is TGTGCCAGTAGTATGGGACTAGCGGGATACACCGGGGAGCTGTTTTTT. This translates into CASSMGLAGYTGELFF.

This rearrangement joins TRBV13 to TRBJ2-5; a possible D gene is TRBD1 (5 bases). This CDR3 is 15 amino acids long. Trimming cost V 5 bases and J 5 bases, with 18 bases left between them. Germline loops: CDR1 PRHDT, CDR2 FYEKMQ (reference sequence). In DNA, the CDR3 is TGTGCCAGCAGCCCACGTCGAAGGGGCCGGGAGACCCAGTACTTC. Protein: CASSPRRRGRETQYF. The variable domain in full, with the rest retrieved from reference TRBV13 and TRBJ2-5, is AAGVIQSPRHLIKEKRETATLKCYPIPRHDTVYWYQQGPGQDPQFLISFYEKMQSDKGSIPDRFSAQQFSDYHSELNMSSLELGDSALYFCASSPRRRGRETQYFGPGTRLLVL.

The chain has TRBV5-6 and TRBJ2-2; D call uncertain. The CDR3 has 14 amino acids. The germline V and J ends were trimmed by 5 bases and 6 bases, with 14 bases remaining between them. The germline V gene has CDR1 SGHDT and CDR2 YYEEEE. The CDR3 nucleotides are TGTGCCAGCAGACCTGAGGCGCTCCCCGGGGAGCTGTTTTTT. Translated: CASRPEALPGELFF. The full variable domain, with the rest looked up from reference TRBV5-6 and TRBJ2-2, is DAGVTQSPTHLIKTRGQQVTLRCSPKSGHDTVSWYQQALGQGPQFIFQYYEEEERQRGNFPDRFSGHQFPNYSSELNVNALLLGDSALYLCASRPEALPGELFFGEGSRLTVL.